This T cell receptor (beta chain) was retrieved from a study of cytomegalovirus exposure and HLA in healthy donors (dated by TCRdb to 2017 to 2019). Regarding the study in general: An earlier analysis of 587 of the donors reported 276 Gb of sequence data and around 110 million unique TCR beta sequences obtained from about 179 million T cells. Approximately 310 gigabases of sequencing data and 78 million or so unique TCR sequences were included in an early release covering around 600 HLA-typed donors. The genetic ancestry cluster associated with self-reported Caucasian donors included roughly four fifths of the roughly 400 genotyped donors. The aim of the study was to test whether cataloging public T cell receptors could identify signatures of past pathogen exposure. Using immunosequencing, the study profiled T cell repertoires from 666 subjects and related those repertoires to cytomegalovirus serostatus. A separate validation cohort of 100 to 150 different subjects was used in addition to the approximately 640-subject first cohort. The study combined high-throughput TCR immunosequencing, statistical association of individual TCRs with disease status, and machine learning to predict cytomegalovirus infection status. In a later analysis, previously published TCR beta repertoires from 550 to 700 donors were re-analyzed and high-resolution HLA genotyping was added so that TCR occurrence patterns could be studied. Rather than drawing on any new phenotypic data, the later analysis identified candidate immune exposures from TCR beta sequences and the way those sequences occurred across donors. An earlier analysis of 587 of the donors used high-throughput TCR beta sequencing to judge whether each TCR beta V gene segment behaved as functional or pseudogenic. Alongside the repertoire data, information on donor age, sex, ethnicity and CMV serostatus was compiled. A later genetic analysis used genome-wide SNP genotypes for about 55% of the 666 donors, treating that subset as a discovery cohort. Every repertoire in the discovery cohort had been generated on one and the same sequencing platform. Class I and class II HLA loci were covered by the typing at four-digit resolution. Typing coverage varied by locus: roughly 620-640 donors for A, B, C, DRB1 and DQB1; more than 500 for DQA1; more than 600 for DPA1; 450 to 480 for DPB1. Because of strong linkage in the cohort, five DR-DQ haplotypes were treated as single units for association and clustering. On average, 235,054 unique TCR beta nucleotide sequences were sequenced per donor among roughly 430 genotyped donors of the cohort, with about 19% of those sequences being non-productive.

This clone has more than one count but fewer than ten. Its antigen target is currently unknown. Base qualities are not provided; no much larger clone lies one nucleotide away. Study-wide findings and limitations: A further reported finding was that TCR beta sequences accurately predicted the HLA-A and HLA-B alleles for most subjects in the first cohort. Cytomegalovirus status was reported to be diagnosed by the classifier with high specificity and sensitivity in both the original and validation cohorts. It was suggested by the authors that the approach could potentially be generalized to other disease states and immunological phenotypes. Assigning TCR associations to individual alleles was difficult when HLA alleles, especially DR and DQ, strongly co-occurred. In the study, 150 to 200 TCR beta chains were listed as associated with cytomegalovirus. Roughly uniform sequencing depth across donors was assumed in presence/absence analyses, although this assumption may not hold. Compared with the roughly 600-donor mean, donors in an Asian-associated ancestry cluster had fewer N-insertions in productive TCRs, according to a later genetic analysis. Only TCR beta chains were sequenced in this cohort, and the absence of alpha or paired-chain data limited detectable features. In a later analysis, more than 15,000 TCR beta sequences were associated with specific HLA alleles at a false discovery rate of 0.05. A cluster of highly shared sequence variants was judged likely to be a technical artifact of the sequencing pipeline. For the cohort, immune exposure information was limited to CMV serostatus. Some IMGT-functional V segments, including TRBV6-2 and TRBV6-3, could not be distinguished by the 87-base-pair reads and were therefore excluded. A later analysis reported that several top co-occurrence clusters appeared linked to parvovirus B19, influenza, CMV and Epstein-Barr virus. Because HLA typing was missing for some donors at each locus, association tests included only the typed subset. Correlated functional status among segregating V segments might be attributable to linkage disequilibrium, but an unknown experimental factor could not be ruled out. In a later analysis, HLA-associated TCR beta chains showed more clonal expansion and lower generation probabilities than non-associated chains that were equally common. In a later analysis, TCR association rates were found to vary across HLA loci, with the most associated TCRs seen for DRB1 alleles and the fewest for HLA-C alleles. Most CMV-associated TCR beta chains appeared to be HLA-restricted in a later analysis, and the HLA associations seemed to be driven largely by CMV exposure. In vitro tests confirmed that three of the cytomegalovirus-associated TCR beta chains recognize cytomegalovirus antigens. In a later genetic analysis, a missense DCLRE1C variant was associated with V-gene and J-gene trimming of TCR beta chains, and the association was replicated in an independent cohort. In an earlier analysis of 500 to 650 of the donors, most TCR beta V segments appeared in productive rearrangements about 87% or about 30% of the time, broadly matching IMGT annotations. About 17 rarely observed V segments, including chromosome 9 orphons, were excluded from the earlier analysis of some 590 of the donors because counts were too low. Across donors, most TCR sequences were observed very rarely, whereas some public TCRs were present in many individuals.

The germline V gene gives CDR1 as SQVTM and CDR2 as ANQGSEA. Relative to germline, V is 5 bases shorter and J is 5 bases shorter, with 15 bases between their ends. Inclusive of the bounding cysteine and phenylalanine, the CDR3 is 13 residues long. Solely the CDR3 DNA is kept, with 39 bases framed from the first base. The cohort comprised 666 healthy bone marrow donors. At the time of sampling, every cohort member was nominally healthy, though immune exposures that went unrecorded were likely present. The donor tested CMV seropositive, placing the donor among the 289 seropositive members of the cohort. Every donor gave a peripheral blood sample, and the peripheral blood mononuclear cells from that sample were used for TCR beta sequencing. Genomic DNA extraction from the blood cell samples was performed with the Qiagen DNeasy Blood Extraction Kit. The library came from the immunoSEQ multiplex PCR assay. A mixture of 60 forward primers for TCR Vbeta segments and 13 reverse primers for TCR Jbeta segments was used in the multiplex PCR. Amplification of the CDR3 region of rearranged TCR beta genes was performed with a multiplex PCR assay on genomic DNA. The amplified TCR beta libraries were sequenced on the Illumina HiSeq System as 87-base-pair reads. The published analysis was carried out like this. In a later analysis, some 80 million unique TCR beta chains were counted across the 500 to 850 repertoires, and around 10 million of these chains were shared by at least two donors. To remove PCR and sequencing errors, raw reads were error-corrected and collapsed into unique sequences using a nearest-neighbor algorithm that merged closely related sequences. CDR3 sequences were aligned to IMGT reference sequences to assign V, D and J gene segments. For a sequence to be retained, at least a six-nucleotide match to both a V gene segment and a J gene segment was required. Rearrangements were called productive when the CDR3 lacked stop codons and stayed in frame with V and J; all others were non-productive. Following IMGT convention, CDR3 was defined as the stretch from the second conserved V-encoded cysteine up to the conserved J-encoded phenylalanine. In an earlier analysis of some 550 of the donors, sequences lacking an unambiguous match to a single V gene segment were excluded. In an earlier analysis of roughly 500 of the donors, V segments were called functional above 56.7% productive rearrangements and were called segregating when the between-donor standard deviation exceeded 5%. A statistical classification framework was developed to diagnose cytomegalovirus status using the catalog of TCR beta chain sequences. In a later analysis, V and J genes were assigned by comparing TCR nucleotide sequences against IMGT/GENE-DB human TR gene sequences. Using the TCRdist pipeline, a later analysis assigned CDR3 sequences along with most-parsimonious VDJ recombination scenarios. In a later analysis, every TCR beta chain was defined by the combination of its CDR3 amino acid sequence and its V-gene family, and reads without a unique V-gene family were dropped. To address suspected cross-contamination and a sequencing artifact, a later analysis removed 550 to 750 highly shared, low-generation-probability nucleotide sequences. A later analysis calculated a clonal expansion index for each public chain from normalized within-repertoire ranks of inferred template counts. In a later analysis, generation probabilities were computed using a VDJ recombination model fitted to out-of-frame rearrangements, and the results were checked against IGoR. A later analysis scored TCR-TCR, TCR-HLA and TCR-CMV co-occurrence with hypergeometric tests, applying a repertoire-size bias correction to TCR pairs. False discovery rates were estimated in a later analysis by permuting HLA or CMV assignments 20 times. In a later analysis, co-occurring TCRs were grouped using DBSCAN, and TCRdist sequence similarity was added for clustering within HLA-allele-positive subsets. Co-occurrence clustering excluded repertoires with fewer than 30,000 or more than 120,000 public chains, plus five with anomalous nucleotide sharing. TCRdb retrieved this table from immuneACCESS and kept in-frame rearrangements only. Not all clones are present; in checked studies, unresolved V genes account for under half, and no reason is known for the remainder. The V and J calls and the clone size are those of that table, but D and trimming were determined from the DNA. The sample data list about 70,000 clones, and 60% to 80% of these were observed just once. The top ten hold around 17% of the sample.

The specimen sequenced was PBMCs. The TCR was taken from a man aged 35-49 years in good health and CMV-seropositive. This receptor chain uses TRBV29-1 and TRBJ2-5; the D gene remains uncertain. The bases are TGCAGCGTTTCGATATTAGTGATGGAGACCCAGTACTTC. It translates as CSVSILVMETQYF.